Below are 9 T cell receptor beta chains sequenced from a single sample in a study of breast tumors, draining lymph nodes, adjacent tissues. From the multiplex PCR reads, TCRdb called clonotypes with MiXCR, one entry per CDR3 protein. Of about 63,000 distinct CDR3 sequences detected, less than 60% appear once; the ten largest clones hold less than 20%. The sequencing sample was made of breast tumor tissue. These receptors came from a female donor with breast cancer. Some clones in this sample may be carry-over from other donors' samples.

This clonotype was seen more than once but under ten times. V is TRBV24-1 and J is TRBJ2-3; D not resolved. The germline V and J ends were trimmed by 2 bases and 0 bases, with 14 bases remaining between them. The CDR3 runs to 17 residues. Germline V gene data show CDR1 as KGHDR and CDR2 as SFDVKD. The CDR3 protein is CATSDSTQAVSTDTQYF. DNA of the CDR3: TGTGCCACCAGTGATTCGACCCAGGCTGTGAGCACAGATACGCAGTATTTT.

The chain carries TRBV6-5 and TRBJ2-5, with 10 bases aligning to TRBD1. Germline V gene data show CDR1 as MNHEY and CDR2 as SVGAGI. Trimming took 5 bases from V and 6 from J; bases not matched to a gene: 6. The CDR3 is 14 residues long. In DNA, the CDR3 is TGTGCCAGCAGTCCGACAGGGGGCCGGAAGACCCAGTACTTC. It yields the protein CASSPTGGRKTQYF.

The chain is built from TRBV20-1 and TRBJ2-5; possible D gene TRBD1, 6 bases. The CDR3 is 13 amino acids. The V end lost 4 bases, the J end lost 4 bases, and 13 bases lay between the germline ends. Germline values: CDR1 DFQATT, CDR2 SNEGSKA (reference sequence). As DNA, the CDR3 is TGCAGTGCTATCGTAGGGGGAAGAGAGACCCAGTACTTC. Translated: CSAIVGGRETQYF.

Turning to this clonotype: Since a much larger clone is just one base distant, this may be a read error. The CDR3: CAWSMGRSSTDMQYF. The CDR3 DNA follows: TGTGCCTGGAGTATGGGGAGGTCTAGCACAGATATGCAGTATTTT. This chain links TRBV30 with TRBJ2-3; tentative D call: TRBD2 (6 bases). Germline-derived CDR1 and CDR2 are GTSNPN and SVGIG (reference sequence). This CDR3 is 15 amino acids long.

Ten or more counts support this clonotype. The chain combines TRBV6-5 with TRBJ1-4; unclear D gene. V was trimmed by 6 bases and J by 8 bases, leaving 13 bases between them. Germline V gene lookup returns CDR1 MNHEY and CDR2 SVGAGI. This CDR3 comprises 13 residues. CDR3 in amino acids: CASRELGREKLFF. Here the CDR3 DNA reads TGTGCCAGCAGGGAACTGGGAAGGGAAAAACTGTTTTTT.

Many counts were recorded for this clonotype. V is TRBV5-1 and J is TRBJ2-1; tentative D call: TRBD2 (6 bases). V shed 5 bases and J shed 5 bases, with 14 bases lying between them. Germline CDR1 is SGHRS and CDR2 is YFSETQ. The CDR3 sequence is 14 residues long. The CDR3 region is CASSFDGGNNEQFF. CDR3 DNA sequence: TGCGCCAGCAGTTTTGACGGGGGAAACAATGAGCAGTTCTTC.

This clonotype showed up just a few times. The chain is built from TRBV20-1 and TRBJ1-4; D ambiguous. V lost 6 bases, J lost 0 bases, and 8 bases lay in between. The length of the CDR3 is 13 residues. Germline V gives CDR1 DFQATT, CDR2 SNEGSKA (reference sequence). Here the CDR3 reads CSARITTNEKLFF. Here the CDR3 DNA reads TGCAGTGCCCGTATCACAACTAATGAAAAACTGTTTTTT.

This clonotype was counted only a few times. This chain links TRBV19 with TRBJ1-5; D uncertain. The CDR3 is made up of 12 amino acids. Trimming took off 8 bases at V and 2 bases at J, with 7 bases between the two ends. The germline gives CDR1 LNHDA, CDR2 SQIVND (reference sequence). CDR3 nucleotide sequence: TGTGCCAGTGGGGTAGGCAATCAGCCCCAGCATTTT. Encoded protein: CASGVGNQPQHF.

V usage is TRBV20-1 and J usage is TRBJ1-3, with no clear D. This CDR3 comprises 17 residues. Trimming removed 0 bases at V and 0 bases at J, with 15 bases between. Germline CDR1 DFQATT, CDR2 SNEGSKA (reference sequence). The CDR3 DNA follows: TGCAGTGCTAGAGATCTTCGGATTACGGCCTCTGGAAACACCATATATTTT. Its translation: CSARDLRITASGNTIYF.